A single sample is the source of the 17 T cell receptor beta chains below, sequenced in a study of blood T cell repertoires in COVID-19 (dated by TCRdb to about 2020). Library construction relied on the immunoSEQ multiplex PCR assay. TCRdb's version of the immuneACCESS table is confined to in-frame rearrangements and falls short of the full clone set. An unresolved V gene accounts for under half of the shortfall where checked; the remainder is of unknown origin. A total of 30,000 to 45,000 clones appear in this sample, around 90% of them only once. Roughly an eighth of the sample comes from the top ten. What was sequenced was peripheral blood. The receptors stem from a man between 65 and 80 years old with acute or convalescent COVID-19.

The chain carries TRBV27 and TRBJ2-2; tentatively, D is TRBD2 (5 bases). CDR1 is MNHEY and CDR2 is SMNVEV in the germline V gene (reference sequence). CDR3 size: 16 residues. Trimming removed 6 bases at V and 0 bases at J, with 14 bases between. CDR3: CASRPLKGANTGELFF. The CDR3 bases are TGTGCCAGCAGGCCCTTAAAGGGAGCGAACACCGGGGAGCTGTTTTTT.

This chain links TRBV9 with TRBJ2-5; D might be TRBD2 (6 bases). Germline V gives CDR1 SGDLS, CDR2 YYNGEE. The CDR3 spans 14 residues. Deletions cut 4 bases from V and 5 bases from J, with 15 bases between. The chain's CDR3 is CASSPEGRRETQYF. CDR3 DNA: TGTGCCAGCAGCCCTGAGGGGAGGCGGGAGACCCAGTACTTC.

The rearrangement links TRBV6-4 to TRBJ2-5, with D possibly matching TRBD2 (6 bases). V lost 1 base and J 0 bases, leaving 12 bases between the germline ends. Germline values: CDR1 MRHNA, CDR2 SNTAGT. The length of the CDR3 is 16 residues. The CDR3 DNA is TGTGCCAGCAGTGACTGGAATCCGGGGGACCAAGAGACCCAGTACTTC. As protein: CASSDWNPGDQETQYF.

The rearrangement uses TRBV19 and TRBJ2-3; 8 nucleotides match TRBD2. J lost 6 bases, V lost 5 bases, and 7 bases had no gene match. This CDR3 has 14 residues. Germline V gives CDR1 LNHDA, CDR2 SQIVND (reference sequence). CDR3: CASSDSGKVDTQYF. In nucleotides, the CDR3 is TGTGCCAGTAGTGATAGCGGGAAAGTGGATACGCAGTATTTT.

V is TRBV7-9 and J is TRBJ1-1, with a possible D match to TRBD1 (5 bases). The CDR3 runs 14 residues. Trimming pared 6 bases from V and 4 bases from J, leaving 15 bases between. The germline gives CDR1 SEHNR, CDR2 FQNEAQ (reference sequence). CDR3 bases: TGTGCCAGCAGTAATGTCGGGAGGGGCACTGAAGCTTTCTTT. It translates to CASSNVGRGTEAFF.

The rearrangement links TRBV10-3 to TRBJ1-3; 7 bases agree with TRBD1. The J segment lost 0 bases and the V segment lost 4 bases, leaving 9 bases of the junction unmatched. Germline V CDR1 and CDR2: ENHRY, SYGVKD. The CDR3 is made up of 17 amino acids. The CDR3 loop is CAISVQGQRVSGNTIYF. The CDR3 nucleotides are TGTGCCATCAGTGTACAGGGACAGCGAGTCTCTGGAAACACCATATATTTT.

The chain links TRBV12-5 to TRBJ1-5, with 7 positions matching TRBD1. With 0 bases clipped from V and 2 bases from J, the junction kept 4 bases outside the gene matches. The germline V gene encodes CDR1 LGHNT and CDR2 FRNRAP. This CDR3 comprises 16 residues. Written as DNA, the CDR3 is TGTGCTAGTGGTTTGGTTAGGGGGCAAGGCAATCAGCCCCAGCATTTT. It yields the protein CASGLVRGQGNQPQHF.

V is TRBV12-5 and J is TRBJ2-7, with 14 bases identical to TRBD2. The CDR3 sequence is 17 residues long. The germline V gene encodes CDR1 LGHNT and CDR2 FRNRAP. J gave up 4 bases and V 5 bases, and 10 bases lay outside the gene matches. DNA for the CDR3: TGTGCTAGTGGTCTAAAGACTAGCGGGAGGGGAGGATACGAGCAGTACTTC. It translates to CASGLKTSGRGGYEQYF.

This sequence joins TRBV5-6 and TRBJ1-5, with a tentative D call TRBD1 (5 bases). Germline values: CDR1 SGHDT, CDR2 YYEEEE. Trimming stripped 4 bases from V and 8 bases from J, with 19 bases between. The CDR3 is 15 amino acids. In DNA form, the CDR3 reads TGTGCCAGCAGCGTATCGGGGGGATTCGGGGAGCCCCAGCATTTT. Amino acid sequence: CASSVSGGFGEPQHF.

This chain uses TRBV27 with TRBJ2-7, with D possibly TRBD2 on 5 matching bases. CDR1 is MNHEY, CDR2 SMNVEV, per germline (reference sequence). V shed 5 bases and J shed 0 bases, with 20 bases lying between them. This CDR3 spans 17 amino acids. CDR3 DNA sequence: TGTGCCAGCAGTCCACCGCTCTGGACGGGGAGCTCCTACGAGCAGTACTTC. It is translated as CASSPPLWTGSSYEQYF.

The chain recombines TRBV11-2 with TRBJ1-1; tentatively, D is TRBD1 (5 bases). CDR3 length: 13 residues. V was cut by 6 bases and J by 3 bases, with 11 bases left in between. Germline-derived CDR1 and CDR2 are SGHAT and FQNNGV. This CDR3 is CASRSGVYTEAFF. In DNA, the CDR3 is TGTGCCAGCAGGTCGGGGGTGTACACTGAAGCTTTCTTT.

This clone occurred a few times. The CDR3 sequence is CASTSSYNSPLHF. The CDR3 bases are TGTGCCAGCACCAGTTCCTATAATTCACCCCTCCACTTT. The chain couples TRBV12-3 or TRBV12-4 to TRBJ1-6; the D is unclear. Trimming pared 7 bases from V and 1 base from J, leaving 5 bases between. CDR3 length: 13 amino acids.

This rearrangement joins TRBV29-1 to TRBJ2-7; D unresolved. This CDR3 is 12 amino acids long. Per the germline V gene, CDR1 is SQVTM and CDR2 is ANQGSEA. The germline V and J ends were trimmed by 3 bases and 2 bases, with 8 bases remaining between them. The CDR3: CSVELVTYEQYF. CDR3 in DNA: TGCAGCGTTGAGCTAGTGACCTACGAGCAGTACTTC.

The chain combines TRBV14 with TRBJ2-5, with a possible D match to TRBD1 (6 bases). Germline-derived CDR1 and CDR2 are SGHDN and FVKESK. This CDR3 is 18 amino acids long. Trimming stripped 3 bases from V and 4 bases from J, with 24 bases between. CDR3 sequence: CASSHDPRDTNLRETQYF. The CDR3 DNA follows: TGTGCCAGCAGCCATGATCCTCGGGACACAAACCTGCGAGAGACCCAGTACTTC.

The rearrangement joins TRBV9 to TRBJ1-2; maybe TRBD1 (6 bases). The CDR3 has 17 residues. Germline V gene sequence: CDR1 SGDLS, CDR2 YYNGEE. Trimming cost V 6 bases and J 4 bases, with 25 bases left between them. This CDR3 reads CASTENVELGAGYGYTF. For the CDR3, the DNA is TGTGCCAGCACCGAAAACGTAGAATTGGGGGCAGGCTATGGCTACACCTTC.

Note on this clone: The junction does not match germline at one end; this may be a read error. The chain couples TRBV20-1 to TRBJ2-1; D is undetermined. This CDR3 is built from 11 residues. Germline CDR1 is DFQATT and CDR2 is SNEGSKA (reference sequence). The CDR3 region is CSASSFNEQFF. In DNA, the CDR3 is TGCAGTGCTAGTTCCTTCAATGAGCAGTTCTTC.

The chain uses TRBV12-3 or TRBV12-4 and TRBJ2-7; 7 nucleotides line up with TRBD2. This CDR3 is 13 amino acids long. The junction had 4 bases not matched to a gene; V was cut back by 2 bases and J by 6 bases. CDR3 residues: CASSLTSVSEQYF. The CDR3 DNA sequence: TGTGCCAGCAGTTTAACTAGCGTGAGCGAGCAGTACTTC.